Each of the 27 T cell receptor beta chains below was sequenced from the same sample in a study of cytomegalovirus exposure and HLA in healthy donors. The PCR was carried out with 60 Vbeta primers and 13 Jbeta primers. Some clones are missing from TCRdb's copy, which holds only in-frame ones; the method was immunoSEQ multiplex PCR. The repertoire holds about 160,000 clones, with over 70% as singletons. The sample comprised PBMCs. The receptors were gathered from a man younger than 45 in good health and CMV-seronegative.

The chain carries TRBV10-3 and TRBJ2-7, with D tentatively TRBD2 (6 bases). The CDR3 spans 13 residues. Germline CDR1 reads ENHRY; CDR2 reads SYGVKD. Trimming left V 8 bases short and J 3 bases short, with 14 bases between. CDR3 nucleotides: TGTGCCATCGAAGGGGAGACTAGCTACGAGCAGTACTTC. It codes for CAIEGETSYEQYF.

The rearrangement links TRBV5-1 to TRBJ1-2; 7 bases match TRBD1. The germline V gene has CDR1 SGHRS and CDR2 YFSETQ. Trimming took 4 bases from V and 2 from J; bases not matched to a gene: 2. This CDR3 is built from 13 residues. CDR3 loop: CASSVQGNYGYTF. CDR3 bases: TGCGCCAGCAGCGTACAGGGGAACTATGGCTACACCTTC.

CDR3 residues: CASNRIAGIRETQYF. In nucleotides, the CDR3 is TGTGCCAGCAACAGAATAGCGGGGATCAGAGAGACCCAGTACTTC. The V gene is TRBV2, the J gene TRBJ2-5; TRBD2 agrees at 8 bases. CDR1 is SNHLY and CDR2 is FYNNEI in the germline V gene. The CDR3 consists of 15 residues. V lost 7 bases and J lost 4; bases outside the gene matches: 11.

The chain employs TRBV7-6 and TRBJ1-4; 7 bases align to TRBD1. Germline CDR1 SGHVS, CDR2 FNYEAQ. The CDR3 sequence is 18 residues long. V lost 0 bases and J lost 8; bases outside the gene matches: 15. The CDR3 DNA sequence: TGTGCCAGCAGCTTAGCGCCTCGGAGCGGACAGGCGGGGGAAAAACTGTTTTTT. It translates to CASSLAPRSGQAGEKLFF.

This rearrangement joins TRBV27 to TRBJ1-6, with D possibly TRBD1 on 6 matching bases. V lost 8 bases to trimming and J lost 7 bases, with 12 bases between them. Per the germline V gene, CDR1 is MNHEY and CDR2 is SMNVEV (reference sequence). CDR3 length: 13 residues. The CDR3 loop is CASSTTGNSPLHF. Here the CDR3 DNA reads TGTGCCAGCTCAACCACAGGGAATTCACCCCTCCACTTT.

This clone appeared a few times. This chain joins TRBV27 and TRBJ2-7; a weak D match, TRBD2 (8 bases). V was pared by 5 bases and J by 0 bases, with 17 bases between. The CDR3 spans 16 residues. The V gene's germline CDR1 is MNHEY and CDR2 SMNVEV (reference sequence). The CDR3 protein is CASSLRGGQYSYEQYF. The DNA of the CDR3 is TGTGCCAGCAGTCTCCGGGGGGGACAGTACTCCTACGAGCAGTACTTC.

The rearrangement links TRBV27 to TRBJ2-7; no firm D call. The CDR3 totals 14 residues. Trimming cost V 8 bases and J 0 bases, with 14 bases left between them. The germline V gene has CDR1 MNHEY and CDR2 SMNVEV (reference sequence). The CDR3 DNA reads TGTGCCAGCGGGCGACCCTTAAGCTCCTACGAGCAGTACTTC. It encodes CASGRPLSSYEQYF.

A few counts support this clone. The CDR3 protein is CASIDSHSNQPQHF. The CDR3 nucleotides are TGTGCCAGCATTGACAGCCATAGCAATCAGCCCCAGCATTTT. The chain recombines TRBV6-6 with TRBJ1-5; D is perhaps TRBD1 (5 bases). The V gene lost 7 bases and the J gene lost 0 bases, with 10 bases spanning the gap. The germline V gene has CDR1 MNHNY and CDR2 SVGAGI (reference sequence). CDR3 length: 14 amino acids.

The V and J genes are TRBV29-1 and TRBJ2-2; the D gene is possibly TRBD1 (5 bases). Per the germline V gene, CDR1 is SQVTM and CDR2 is ANQGSEA. V was clipped by 4 bases and J by 2 bases, with 11 bases between them. This CDR3 contains 14 residues. CDR3 loop: CSVGRQGNTGELFF. In nucleotides, the CDR3 is TGCAGCGTTGGTCGGCAGGGAAACACCGGGGAGCTGTTTTTT.

This clone was observed a single time. The chain employs TRBV9 and TRBJ2-1; D is unclear. Germline CDR1 is SGDLS and CDR2 is YYNGEE. V lost 0 bases and J lost 3, with 19 bases in between. The CDR3 extends over 18 amino acids. The CDR3 DNA reads as TGTGCCAGCAGCGTAGGCCTCCAACAGCAACATTACTACAATGAGCAGTTCTTC. It yields the protein CASSVGLQQQHYYNEQFF.

This chain joins TRBV13 and TRBJ1-1; 9 bases map to TRBD1. The CDR3 covers 19 residues. Germline CDR1 and CDR2: PRHDT and FYEKMQ (reference sequence). The V and J ends lost 5 bases and 5 bases, in that order; junction bases with no gene match: 21. The CDR3: CASSPPSEQGAGVRTEAFF. CDR3 DNA sequence: TGTGCCAGCAGCCCACCCTCAGAACAGGGGGCTGGAGTGAGGACTGAAGCTTTCTTT.

The chain couples TRBV5-1 to TRBJ2-5; 12 bases map to TRBD2. This CDR3 contains 15 residues. V gave up 2 bases and J gave up 4 bases; unmatched junction bases: 3. CDR1 is SGHRS and CDR2 is YFSETQ in the germline V gene. For the CDR3, the DNA is TGCGCCAGCAGCTTCGAGACTAGCGGGGGAGAGACCCAGTACTTC. This sequence encodes CASSFETSGGETQYF.

V is TRBV11-1 and J is TRBJ2-1, with a tentative D call TRBD1 (5 bases). Germline lookup yields CDR1 SGHAT and CDR2 FQDESV (reference sequence). CDR3 length: 14 amino acids. Trimming took 8 bases from V and 9 from J, leaving 20 bases between them. CDR3 protein: CASGARWRSGEQFF. CDR3 coding DNA: TGTGCCAGCGGGGCCAGGTGGAGAAGTGGTGAGCAGTTCTTC. The complete variable domain, with remaining parts taken from reference TRBV11-1 and TRBJ2-1, reads EAEVAQSPRYKITEKSQAVAFWCDPISGHATLYWYRQILGQGPELLVQFQDESVVDDSQLPKDRFSAERLKGVDSTLKIQPAELGDSAMYLCASGARWRSGEQFFGPGTRLTVL.

The chain uses TRBV2 and TRBJ1-5; 7 bases map to TRBD1. CDR3 length: 14 amino acids. After removal of 1 base from V and 4 bases from J, the junction contained 1 base not matched to a gene. Germline CDR1 and CDR2: SNHLY and FYNNEI. The CDR3 DNA sequence: TGTGCCAGCAGTGAAGGGACAGGTAATCAGCCCCAGCATTTT. Encoded protein: CASSEGTGNQPQHF.

The chain recombines TRBV6-5 with TRBJ2-7, with 10 bases that match TRBD1. Trimming removed 4 bases from V and 5 bases from J; junction bases left unmatched: 8. The length of the CDR3 is 15 residues. Germline V gene lookup returns CDR1 MNHEY and CDR2 SVGAGI. CDR3 in amino acids: CASSLTGGAGDEQYF. The CDR3 coding sequence is TGTGCCAGCAGTTTGACAGGGGGCGCGGGCGACGAGCAGTACTTC.

The chain carries TRBV18 and TRBJ1-3; D is unclear. CDR1 and CDR2 from the germline V gene are KGHSH and LQKENI. The CDR3 runs 19 residues. V lost 2 bases to trimming and J lost 0 bases, with 20 bases between them. In nucleotides, the CDR3 is TGTGCCAGCTCACCATTGGGCGACCGTACAGTCTCCTCTGGAAACACCATATATTTT. Translating it yields CASSPLGDRTVSSGNTIYF.

This clone came up a few times. The CDR3 region has the DNA TGTGCCAGCAGAGGAAGGGAGAACAATCAGCCCCAGCATTTT. This translates into CASRGRENNQPQHF. The chain joins TRBV6-5 to TRBJ1-5; D remains unclear. The CDR3 length is 14 residues. Germline loops: CDR1 MNHEY, CDR2 SVGAGI. V shed 6 bases and J shed 3 bases, with 12 bases lying between them.

The rearrangement joins TRBV5-1 to TRBJ2-2; 9 bases line up with TRBD2. Unmatched junction bases numbered 6, after V lost 6 bases and J lost 6 bases. This CDR3 comprises 14 residues. The germline V gene has CDR1 SGHRS and CDR2 YFSETQ. The CDR3 reads CASMSAGGAGELFF. The DNA for the CDR3 is TGCGCCAGCATGTCAGCGGGGGGAGCCGGGGAGCTGTTTTTT.

The chain employs TRBV6-5 and TRBJ2-7, with no clear D. V gave up 5 bases and J gave up 3 bases, with 14 bases separating them. Germline V CDR1 and CDR2: MNHEY, SVGAGI. The CDR3 loop spans 14 amino acids. Here the CDR3 reads CASSPTPRFYEQYF. The CDR3 DNA sequence: TGTGCCAGCAGTCCTACGCCTCGCTTCTACGAGCAGTACTTC.

This chain joins TRBV2 and TRBJ2-1; 7 bases are shared with TRBD2. Germline CDR1 reads SNHLY; CDR2 reads FYNNEI. V dropped 4 bases and J dropped 14; count of bases not matched to a gene: 17. The CDR3 sequence is 15 residues long. The CDR3 loop reads CASSVVREAVFQKFF. CDR3 sequence (DNA): TGTGCCAGCAGTGTAGTCCGGGAGGCGGTTTTCCAGAAGTTCTTC.

The rearrangement links TRBV6-4 to TRBJ2-3; TRBD2 matches 7 bases. Trimming removed 0 bases from V and 5 bases from J; junction bases left unmatched: 5. Germline V gene data show CDR1 as MRHNA and CDR2 as SNTAGT. The CDR3 length is 15 residues. The CDR3 spells CASSDSGRELDTQYF. The CDR3 nucleotides are TGTGCCAGCAGTGACTCAGGGCGGGAGTTAGATACGCAGTATTTT.

Concerning this clone: This CDR3 is also generated by other DNA sequences in the sample. The chain links TRBV9 to TRBJ2-3; D is ambiguous. The CDR3 spans 15 residues. V gave up 0 bases and J gave up 0 bases, with 8 bases separating them. CDR1 is SGDLS and CDR2 is YYNGEE in the germline V gene. The CDR3 loop is CASSVGSPSTDTQYF. CDR3 sequence (DNA): TGTGCCAGCAGCGTAGGTAGCCCTAGCACAGATACGCAGTATTTT.

V and J are TRBV9 and TRBJ2-1; 9 nucleotides agree with TRBD2. The CDR3 loop spans 15 amino acids. The germline V gene encodes CDR1 SGDLS and CDR2 YYNGEE. V lost 0 bases and J lost 7; bases outside the gene matches: 5. Written as DNA, the CDR3 is TGTGCCAGCAGCGTAGGGAGCGGGAGGTTGAATGAGCAGTTCTTC. Protein sequence: CASSVGSGRLNEQFF.

The chain uses TRBV19 and TRBJ2-2, with 7 bases identical to TRBD1. J lost 5 bases, V lost 7 bases, and 10 bases had no gene match. The CDR3 sequence is 15 residues long. Germline CDR1 is LNHDA and CDR2 is SQIVND (reference sequence). CDR3 loop: CASTGRRGSTGELFF. The CDR3 bases are TGTGCCAGTACTGGGCGCAGGGGGTCTACCGGGGAGCTGTTTTTT.

This clone has more than one count but fewer than ten. The CDR3 region has the DNA TGTGCCAGCAGTGCTCTAGCGGGAGGTCCCTACGAGCAGTACTTC. Its translation is CASSALAGGPYEQYF. The chain links TRBV27 to TRBJ2-7, with 11 bases matching TRBD2. CDR1 is MNHEY, CDR2 SMNVEV, per germline (reference sequence). The CDR3 loop spans 15 amino acids. Trimming took 5 bases from V and 2 from J; bases not matched to a gene: 5.

This chain uses TRBV29-1 with TRBJ2-6; 8 nucleotides match TRBD1. Trimming cost V 0 bases and J 4 bases; bases outside gene matches: 11. Germline values: CDR1 SQVTM, CDR2 ANQGSEA. There are 18 residues in the CDR3. CDR3 in amino acids: CSVEERRDRSSGANVLTF. CDR3 sequence (DNA): TGCAGCGTTGAAGAGAGAAGGGACAGGTCTTCCGGGGCCAACGTCCTGACTTTC.

V gene TRBV21-1 combines with J gene TRBJ2-3; no check of the table's D call, TRBD1, against the DNA was made. TRBV21-1 is a recognized pseudogene. The CDR3 has 15 residues. CDR3 sequence reads: CASSNRDRYTDTQYF. The CDR3 DNA reads as TGTGCCAGCAGCAACCGGGACAGATACACAGATACGCAGTATTTT.